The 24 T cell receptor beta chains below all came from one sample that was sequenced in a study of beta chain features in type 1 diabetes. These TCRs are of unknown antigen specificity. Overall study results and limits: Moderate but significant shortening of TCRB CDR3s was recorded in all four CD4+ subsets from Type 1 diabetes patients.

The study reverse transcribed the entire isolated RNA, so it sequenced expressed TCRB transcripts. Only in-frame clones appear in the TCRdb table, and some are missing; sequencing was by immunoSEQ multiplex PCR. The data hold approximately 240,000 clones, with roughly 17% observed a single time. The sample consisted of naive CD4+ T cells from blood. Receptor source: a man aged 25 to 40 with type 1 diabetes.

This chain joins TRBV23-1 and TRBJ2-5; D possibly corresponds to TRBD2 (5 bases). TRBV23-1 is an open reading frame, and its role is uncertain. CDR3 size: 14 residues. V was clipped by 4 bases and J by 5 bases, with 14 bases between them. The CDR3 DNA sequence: TGCGCCAGCAGTCGCCCGGGGTACGAGGAGACCCAGTACTTC. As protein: CASSRPGYEETQYF.

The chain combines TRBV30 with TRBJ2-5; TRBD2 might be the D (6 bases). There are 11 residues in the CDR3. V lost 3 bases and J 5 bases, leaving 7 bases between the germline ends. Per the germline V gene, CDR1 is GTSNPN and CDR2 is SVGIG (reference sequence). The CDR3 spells CAWRLAETQYF. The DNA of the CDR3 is TGTGCCTGGAGACTAGCTGAGACCCAGTACTTC.

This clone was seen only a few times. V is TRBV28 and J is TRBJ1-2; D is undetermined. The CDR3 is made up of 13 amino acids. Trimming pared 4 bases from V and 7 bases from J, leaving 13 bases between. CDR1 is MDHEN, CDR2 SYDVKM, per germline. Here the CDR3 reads CASSSSGLVGYTF. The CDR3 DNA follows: TGTGCCAGCAGTTCCTCCGGGCTGGTTGGCTACACCTTC.

The CDR3, as DNA: TGCAGCGTTGGAGGGGTCGGGGAGACCCAGTACTTC. Amino acids: CSVGGVGETQYF. The rearrangement uses TRBV29-1 and TRBJ2-5, with D possibly called TRBD1 or TRBD2 (5 bases each). Germline CDR1 and CDR2: SQVTM and ANQGSEA. V was pared by 4 bases and J by 5 bases, with 11 bases between. The CDR3 covers 12 residues.

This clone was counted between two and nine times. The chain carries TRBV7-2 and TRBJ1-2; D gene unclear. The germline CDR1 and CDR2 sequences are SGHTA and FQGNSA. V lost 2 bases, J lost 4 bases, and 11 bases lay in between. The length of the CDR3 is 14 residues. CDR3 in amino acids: CASSLYNGLYGYTF. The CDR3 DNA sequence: TGTGCCAGCAGCTTATACAACGGGCTCTATGGCTACACCTTC.

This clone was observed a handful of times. The CDR3 DNA follows: TGCGCCAGCAGCCAAGACAAAGGAACAGCCCACGTCCTGACTTTC. Protein product: CASSQDKGTAHVLTF. The chain joins TRBV4-3 to TRBJ2-6, with D hard to call. This CDR3 has 15 amino acids. V gave up 0 bases and J gave up 11 bases, with 14 bases separating them. In germline, CDR1 is LGHNA, CDR2 YSLEER.

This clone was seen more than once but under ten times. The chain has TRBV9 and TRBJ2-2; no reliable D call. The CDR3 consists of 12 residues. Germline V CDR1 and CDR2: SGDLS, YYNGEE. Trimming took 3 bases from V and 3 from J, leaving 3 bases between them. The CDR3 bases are TGTGCCAGCAGCGGATACACCGGGGAGCTGTTTTTT. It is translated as CASSGYTGELFF.

The CDR3: CAISDTDYYEQYF. The CDR3 bases are TGTGCCATCAGTGACACAGACTACTACGAGCAGTACTTC. This chain connects TRBV10-3 to TRBJ2-7; perhaps TRBD2 as D (5 bases). The germline CDR1 and CDR2 sequences are ENHRY and SYGVKD. V was clipped by 3 bases and J by 3 bases, with 9 bases between them. The CDR3 is 13 residues long.

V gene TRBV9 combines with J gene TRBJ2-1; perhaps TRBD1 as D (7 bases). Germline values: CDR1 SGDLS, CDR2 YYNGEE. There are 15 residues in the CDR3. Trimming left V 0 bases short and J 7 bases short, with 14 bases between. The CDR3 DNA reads TGTGCCAGCAGCGTAGCTGGCAGGGGGGAGAATGAGCAGTTCTTC. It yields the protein CASSVAGRGENEQFF.

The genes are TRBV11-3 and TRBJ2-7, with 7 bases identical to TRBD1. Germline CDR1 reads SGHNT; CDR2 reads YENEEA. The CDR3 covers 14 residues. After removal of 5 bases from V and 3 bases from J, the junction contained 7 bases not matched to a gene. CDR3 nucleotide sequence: TGTGCCAGCAGCCCGGGGACAGCCGACTACGAGCAGTACTTC. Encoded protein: CASSPGTADYEQYF.

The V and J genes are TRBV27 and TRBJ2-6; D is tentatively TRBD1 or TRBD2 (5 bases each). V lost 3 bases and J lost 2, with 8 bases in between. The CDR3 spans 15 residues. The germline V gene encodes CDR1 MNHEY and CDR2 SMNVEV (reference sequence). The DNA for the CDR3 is TGTGCCAGCAGTTTTATGGGGGCTGGGGCCAACGTCCTGACTTTC. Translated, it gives CASSFMGAGANVLTF.

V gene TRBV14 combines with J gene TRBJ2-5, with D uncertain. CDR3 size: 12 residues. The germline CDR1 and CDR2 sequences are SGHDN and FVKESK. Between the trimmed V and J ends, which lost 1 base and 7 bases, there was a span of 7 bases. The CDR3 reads CASSQVPRTQYF. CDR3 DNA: TGTGCCAGCAGCCAAGTTCCCAGGACCCAGTACTTC.

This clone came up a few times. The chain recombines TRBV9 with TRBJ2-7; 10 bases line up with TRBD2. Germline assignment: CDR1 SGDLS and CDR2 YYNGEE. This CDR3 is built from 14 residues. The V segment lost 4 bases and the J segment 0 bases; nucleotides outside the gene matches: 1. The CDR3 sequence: CASSTSGASYEQYF. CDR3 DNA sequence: TGTGCCAGCAGCACTAGCGGGGCCTCCTACGAGCAGTACTTC.

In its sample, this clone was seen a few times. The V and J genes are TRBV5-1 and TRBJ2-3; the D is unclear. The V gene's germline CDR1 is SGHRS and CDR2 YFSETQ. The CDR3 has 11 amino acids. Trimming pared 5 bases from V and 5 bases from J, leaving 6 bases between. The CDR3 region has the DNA TGCGCCAGCAGTATTAAAGATACGCAGTATTTT. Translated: CASSIKDTQYF.

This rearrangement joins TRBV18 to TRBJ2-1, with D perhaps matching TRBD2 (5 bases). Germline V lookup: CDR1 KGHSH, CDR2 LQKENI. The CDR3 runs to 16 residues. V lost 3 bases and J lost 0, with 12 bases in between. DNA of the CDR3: TGTGCCAGCTCACCCTCCGGAGGAAACTCCTACAATGAGCAGTTCTTC. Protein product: CASSPSGGNSYNEQFF. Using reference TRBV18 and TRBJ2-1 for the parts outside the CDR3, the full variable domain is NAGVMQNPRHLVRRRGQEARLRCSPMKGHSHVYWYRQLPEEGLKFMVYLQKENIIDESGMPKERFSAEFPKEGPSILRIQQVVRGDSAAYFCASSPSGGNSYNEQFFGPGTRLTVL.

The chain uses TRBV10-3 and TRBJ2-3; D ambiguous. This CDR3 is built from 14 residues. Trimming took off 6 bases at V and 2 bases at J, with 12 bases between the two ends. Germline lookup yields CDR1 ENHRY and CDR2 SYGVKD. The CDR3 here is CAISALENTDTQYF. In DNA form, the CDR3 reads TGTGCCATCAGCGCTCTAGAAAACACAGATACGCAGTATTTT.

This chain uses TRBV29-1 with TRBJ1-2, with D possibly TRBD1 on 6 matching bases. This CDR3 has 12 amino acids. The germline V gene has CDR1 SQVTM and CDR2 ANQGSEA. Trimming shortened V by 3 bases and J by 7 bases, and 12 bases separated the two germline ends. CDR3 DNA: TGCAGCGTTGACAGGGGACGGGCTGGCTACACCTTC. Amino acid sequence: CSVDRGRAGYTF.

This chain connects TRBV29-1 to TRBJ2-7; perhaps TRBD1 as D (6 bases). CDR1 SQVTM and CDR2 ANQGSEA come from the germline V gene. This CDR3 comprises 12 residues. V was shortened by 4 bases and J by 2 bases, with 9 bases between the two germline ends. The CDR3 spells CSVGSGAYEQYF. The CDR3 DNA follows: TGCAGCGTTGGTTCAGGGGCCTACGAGCAGTACTTC.

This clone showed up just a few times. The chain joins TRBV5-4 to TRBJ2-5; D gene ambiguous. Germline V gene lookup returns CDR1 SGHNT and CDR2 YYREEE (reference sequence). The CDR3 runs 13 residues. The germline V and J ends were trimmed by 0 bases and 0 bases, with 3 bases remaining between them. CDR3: CASSLVYQETQYF. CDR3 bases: TGTGCCAGCAGCTTGGTGTACCAAGAGACCCAGTACTTC.

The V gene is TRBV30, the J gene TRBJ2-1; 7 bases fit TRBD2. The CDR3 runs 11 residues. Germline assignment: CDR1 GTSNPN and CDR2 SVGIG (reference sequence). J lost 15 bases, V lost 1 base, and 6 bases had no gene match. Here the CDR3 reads CAWSGEGRAFF. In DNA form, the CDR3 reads TGTGCCTGGAGTGGGGAGGGGAGGGCGTTCTTC.

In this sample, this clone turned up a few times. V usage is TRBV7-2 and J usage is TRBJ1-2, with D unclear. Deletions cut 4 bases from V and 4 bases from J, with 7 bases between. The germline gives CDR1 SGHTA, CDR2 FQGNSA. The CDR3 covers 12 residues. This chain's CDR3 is CASSSRAYGYTF. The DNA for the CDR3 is TGTGCCAGCAGCTCTAGAGCCTATGGCTACACCTTC.

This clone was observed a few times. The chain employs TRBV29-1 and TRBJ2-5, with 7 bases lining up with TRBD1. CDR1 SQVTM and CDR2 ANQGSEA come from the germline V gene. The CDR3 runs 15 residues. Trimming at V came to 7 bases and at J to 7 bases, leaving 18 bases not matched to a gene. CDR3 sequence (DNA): TGCAGCGGGTATTACGGGACAGCCCCAACGGGGACCCAGTACTTC. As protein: CSGYYGTAPTGTQYF.

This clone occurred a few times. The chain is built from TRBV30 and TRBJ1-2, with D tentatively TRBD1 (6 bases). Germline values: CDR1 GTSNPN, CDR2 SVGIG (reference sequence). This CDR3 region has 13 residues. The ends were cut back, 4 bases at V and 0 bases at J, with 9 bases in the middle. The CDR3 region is CAWNGGSNYGYTF. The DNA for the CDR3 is TGTGCCTGGAACGGGGGCTCTAACTATGGCTACACCTTC. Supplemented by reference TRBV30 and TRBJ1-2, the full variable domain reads SQTIHQWPATLVQPVGSPLSLECTVEGTSNPNLYWYRQAAGRGLQLLFYSVGIGQISSEVPQNLSASRPQDRQFILSSKKLLLSDSGFYLCAWNGGSNYGYTFGSGTRLTVV.

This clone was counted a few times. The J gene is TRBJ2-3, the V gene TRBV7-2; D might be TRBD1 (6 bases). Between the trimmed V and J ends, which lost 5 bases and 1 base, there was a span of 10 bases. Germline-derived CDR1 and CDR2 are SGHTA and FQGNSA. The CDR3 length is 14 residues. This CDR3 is CASSIYRGTDTQYF. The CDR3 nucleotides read TGTGCCAGCAGCATATACAGGGGCACAGATACGCAGTATTTT.